This T cell receptor beta chain was retrieved from a study of shared clonotypes between healthy human individuals. V was trimmed by 7 bases and J by 5 bases, leaving 29 bases between them. The CDR3 loop spans 18 amino acids. Germline V CDR1 and CDR2: MNHEY, SMNVEV (reference sequence). Deep-level assay runs were performed. Sequenced by immunoSEQ multiplex PCR; TCRdb stores in-frame clones only, minus some. The table records 700,000 or so clones, more than 70% of them present only once. Sequencing was carried out using memory CD4+ T cells sorted from blood. Subset here: CD45RA-negative fraction. The sequence was collected from a woman under 40 in good health. The chain links TRBV27 to TRBJ2-5; D is uncertain. CDR3 amino acids: CASTTIVWVASWGETQYF. The CDR3 DNA follows: TGTGCCAGCACGACGATCGTATGGGTAGCATCGTGGGGTGAGACCCAGTACTTC.